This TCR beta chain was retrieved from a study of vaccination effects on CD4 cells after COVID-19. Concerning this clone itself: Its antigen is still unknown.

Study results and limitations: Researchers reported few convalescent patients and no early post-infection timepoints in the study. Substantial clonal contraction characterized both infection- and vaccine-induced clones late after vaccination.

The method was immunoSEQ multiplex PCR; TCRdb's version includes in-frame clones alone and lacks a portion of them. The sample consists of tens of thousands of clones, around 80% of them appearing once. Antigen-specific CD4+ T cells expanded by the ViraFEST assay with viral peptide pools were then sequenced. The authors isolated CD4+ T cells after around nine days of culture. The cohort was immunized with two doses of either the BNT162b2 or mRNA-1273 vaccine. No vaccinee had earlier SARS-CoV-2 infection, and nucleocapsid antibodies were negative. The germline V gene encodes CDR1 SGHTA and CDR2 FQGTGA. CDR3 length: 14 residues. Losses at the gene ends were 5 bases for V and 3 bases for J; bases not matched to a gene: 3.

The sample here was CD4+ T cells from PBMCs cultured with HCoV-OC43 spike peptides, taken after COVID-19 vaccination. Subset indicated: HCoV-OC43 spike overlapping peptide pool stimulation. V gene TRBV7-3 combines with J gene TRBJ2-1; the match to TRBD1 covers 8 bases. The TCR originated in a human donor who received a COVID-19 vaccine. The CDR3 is CASSADRVYNEQFF. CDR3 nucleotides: TGTGCCAGCAGCGCGGACAGGGTCTACAATGAGCAGTTCTTC.